Shown below are 27 T cell receptor beta chains from a single sample sequenced in a study of cytomegalovirus exposure and HLA in healthy donors. Both 60 Vbeta primers and 13 Jbeta primers went into the PCR. Sequencing used immunoSEQ multiplex PCR; TCRdb keeps in-frame clones, though not all of them. The sample has more than 85,000 clones; 60% to 85% are singletons. The sequencing input was PBMCs. These TCRs come from a male donor in good health and CMV-seronegative.

V gene TRBV2 combines with J gene TRBJ1-5; no clear D gene. There are 13 residues in the CDR3. From germline, CDR1 is SNHLY and CDR2 FYNNEI. Trimming took off 11 bases at V and 0 bases at J, with 11 bases between the two ends. The CDR3, as DNA: TGTGCCTGCGAGAGGGATAGCAATCAGCCCCAGCATTTT. Its translation: CACERDSNQPQHF.

V usage is TRBV27 and J usage is TRBJ2-7; 7 nucleotides agree with TRBD1. The CDR3 spans 17 residues. The germline V gene has CDR1 MNHEY and CDR2 SMNVEV (reference sequence). With 4 bases clipped from V and 0 bases from J, the junction kept 12 bases outside the gene matches. The CDR3 DNA reads TGTGCCAGCAGTTCCAACGGGGTCGGACAGGTCTCCTACGAGCAGTACTTC. Encoded protein: CASSSNGVGQVSYEQYF.

The CDR3 bases are TGTGCCAGCAGCTTAGCGCGGGGGGCAGAGACCCAGTACTTC. Residues: CASSLARGAETQYF. The rearrangement joins TRBV7-9 to TRBJ2-5; 8 bases are a match to TRBD2. V shed 0 bases, J shed 4 bases, and the junction held 1 base outside the gene matches. The CDR3 is made up of 14 amino acids. Germline V gene lookup returns CDR1 SEHNR and CDR2 FQNEAQ (reference sequence).

The chain carries TRBV11-2 and TRBJ1-3, with 8 bases fitting TRBD1. CDR1 and CDR2 from the germline V gene are SGHAT and FQNNGV. Trimming removed 5 bases from V and 4 bases from J; junction bases left unmatched: 7. The CDR3 consists of 15 residues. CDR3 protein: CASSRAGGAGNTIYF. The CDR3 region has the DNA TGTGCCAGCAGCAGGGCAGGGGGCGCGGGAAACACCATATATTTT.

In nucleotides, the CDR3 is TGTGCCAGCAGCTTAGAGCCCCAGAGCGATGAGCAGTTCTTC. Amino acid sequence: CASSLEPQSDEQFF. The chain joins TRBV7-2 to TRBJ2-1; D is unclear. The CDR3 consists of 14 residues. V dropped 1 base and J dropped 8 bases, with 12 bases sitting between them. Germline V gene data show CDR1 as SGHTA and CDR2 as FQGNSA.

CDR3 sequence: CASTLLTGGSEQYF. In nucleotides, the CDR3 is TGTGCCAGCACCCTCCTAACAGGGGGAAGCGAGCAGTACTTC. The chain couples TRBV7-2 to TRBJ2-7; 8 nucleotides agree with TRBD1. The CDR3 runs to 14 residues. Trimming cost V 7 bases and J 6 bases; bases outside gene matches: 11. Looked up from germline, CDR1 is SGHTA and CDR2 is FQGNSA.

The chain has TRBV7-2 and TRBJ2-5; tentative D call: TRBD2 (6 bases). CDR3 length equals 13 residues. Trimming shortened V by 6 bases and J by 5 bases, and 13 bases separated the two germline ends. Germline V lookup: CDR1 SGHTA, CDR2 FQGNSA. This chain's CDR3 is CASSYGGGETQYF. CDR3 bases: TGTGCCAGCAGTTATGGCGGAGGGGAGACCCAGTACTTC.

The CDR3: CASSLGRQDYGYTF. The CDR3 DNA sequence: TGTGCCAGCAGCTTAGGGCGACAGGACTATGGCTACACCTTC. The rearrangement links TRBV7-2 to TRBJ1-2; TRBD1 might be the D (6 bases). Germline lookup yields CDR1 SGHTA and CDR2 FQGNSA. This CDR3 is built from 14 residues. V gave up 1 base and J gave up 3 bases, with 9 bases separating them.

The J gene is TRBJ1-2, the V gene TRBV14; 8 bases are shared with TRBD1. V trimming: 1 base; J trimming: 4 bases; junction bases outside the gene matches: 5. CDR3 size: 15 residues. In germline, CDR1 is SGHDN, CDR2 FVKESK. CDR3 in DNA: TGTGCCAGCAGCCAAGCTGGGACAGGCGGCTATGGCTACACCTTC. Its protein is CASSQAGTGGYGYTF.

This chain joins TRBV28 and TRBJ2-2; 11 bases align to TRBD2. V lost 3 bases to trimming and J lost 7 bases; unmatched junction nucleotides: 4. Germline V lookup: CDR1 MDHEN, CDR2 SYDVKM. This CDR3 region has 15 residues. The CDR3 loop is CASSLNSGRGGELFF. CDR3 DNA: TGTGCCAGCAGTTTGAATAGCGGGAGGGGCGGGGAGCTGTTTTTT.

The chain joins TRBV15 to TRBJ2-2; 7 nucleotides line up with TRBD1. Germline V lookup: CDR1 LNHNV, CDR2 YYDKDF (reference sequence). The CDR3 has 17 residues. V dropped 0 bases and J dropped 6; count of bases not matched to a gene: 10. The CDR3 nucleotides are TGTGCCACCAGCAGAGAGAAAGGGACAGCCATACCCGGGGAGCTGTTTTTT. Translating it yields CATSREKGTAIPGELFF. The entire variable domain, with the rest obtained from reference TRBV15 and TRBJ2-2, is as follows: DAMVIQNPRYQVTQFGKPVTLSCSQTLNHNVMYWYQQKSSQAPKLLFHYYDKDFNNEADTPDNFQSRRPNTSFCFLDIRSPGLGDTAMYLCATSREKGTAIPGELFFGEGSRLTVL.

This clone has only a few counts. This chain uses TRBV4-3 with TRBJ1-1; D ambiguous. Trimming stripped 2 bases from V and 7 bases from J, with 14 bases between. Germline V CDR1 and CDR2: LGHNA, YSLEER. The CDR3 covers 14 residues. CDR3 sequence (DNA): TGCGCCAGCAGCCAAAGGGTAGCGAACGTTGAAGCTTTCTTT. It specifies CASSQRVANVEAFF.

The rearrangement links TRBV19 to TRBJ2-7, with 7 bases lining up with TRBD1. The CDR3 contains 14 residues. V lost 6 bases and J lost 3; bases outside the gene matches: 8. Germline V CDR1 and CDR2: LNHDA, SQIVND (reference sequence). The DNA of the CDR3 is TGTGCCAGTAGGCCGGGACAGCGCTTCTACGAGCAGTACTTC. Its translation is CASRPGQRFYEQYF.

This clone was observed many times. The rearrangement joins TRBV6-5 to TRBJ2-7; D might be TRBD2 (5 bases). This CDR3 has 14 residues. V lost 8 bases, J lost 2 bases, and 16 bases lay in between. The V gene's germline CDR1 is MNHEY and CDR2 SVGAGI. This chain's CDR3 is CASLRLISAYEQYF. CDR3 DNA sequence: TGTGCCAGCTTAAGACTGATTAGCGCCTACGAGCAGTACTTC.

Here the CDR3 reads CASSLGMGTGGPRSPLHF. In DNA, the CDR3 is TGCGCCAGCAGCTTGGGGATGGGGACAGGGGGCCCACGCTCACCCCTCCACTTT. The V and J genes are TRBV5-1 and TRBJ1-6, with 12 bases aligning to TRBD1. CDR1 and CDR2 from the germline V gene are SGHRS and YFSETQ. V lost 0 bases, J lost 10 bases, and 11 bases stayed unmatched. This CDR3 spans 18 amino acids.

This clone was counted between two and nine times. The V call is TRBV5-5, the J call TRBJ2-1, with D maybe TRBD2 (5 bases). Trimming cost V 4 bases and J 3 bases, with 17 bases left between them. CDR1 and CDR2 (germline): SGHKS, YYEKEE (reference sequence). This CDR3 region has 16 residues. The CDR3 region has the DNA TGTGCCAGCAGCGAAACCTCGGGAATCGACTACAATGAGCAGTTCTTC. Encoded protein: CASSETSGIDYNEQFF.

The chain combines TRBV27 with TRBJ2-2; D perhaps matches TRBD1 (6 bases). Germline V gene sequence: CDR1 MNHEY, CDR2 SMNVEV (reference sequence). The CDR3 runs 14 residues. Trimming shortened V by 3 bases and J by 6 bases, and 11 bases separated the two germline ends. DNA for the CDR3: TGTGCCAGCAGTTTTGGGACAACGCCCGGGGAGCTGTTTTTT. This codes for CASSFGTTPGELFF.

The rearrangement uses TRBV30 and TRBJ2-2; possibly TRBD2 for D (5 bases). Trimming took 3 bases from V and 4 from J, leaving 9 bases between them. This CDR3 comprises 13 residues. Germline V gives CDR1 GTSNPN, CDR2 SVGIG (reference sequence). Here the CDR3 reads CAWRLDPTGELFF. Written as DNA, the CDR3 is TGTGCCTGGAGACTAGACCCCACCGGGGAGCTGTTTTTT.

The chain employs TRBV5-1 and TRBJ2-4; TRBD1 agrees at 9 bases. CDR1 and CDR2 (germline): SGHRS, YFSETQ. The CDR3 is 14 residues long. V lost 4 bases, J lost 9 bases, and 8 bases stayed unmatched. The CDR3 here is CASSTAQGAGIQYF. CDR3 coding DNA: TGCGCCAGCAGCACCGCACAGGGGGCGGGCATTCAGTACTTC. Variable domain in full (rest from reference TRBV5-1 and TRBJ2-4): KAGVTQTPRYLIKTRGQQVTLSCSPISGHRSVSWYQQTPGQGLQFLFEYFSETQRNKGNFPGRFSGRQFSNSRSEMNVSTLELGDSALYLCASSTAQGAGIQYFGAGTRLSVL.

The chain is built from TRBV11-2 and TRBJ2-1, with 9 positions matching TRBD2. The CDR3 is 17 residues long. Germline V gene sequence: CDR1 SGHAT, CDR2 FQNNGV. V lost 0 bases to trimming and J lost 6 bases; unmatched junction nucleotides: 9. For the CDR3, the DNA is TGTGCCAGCAGCTTAGATTGGGGGCGGGAGGGGGGCAATGAGCAGTTCTTC. Translated: CASSLDWGREGGNEQFF.

Details on this clone: Since a far larger clone is one base different, this is likely a read error. The rearrangement joins TRBV5-6 to TRBJ1-1, with D unresolved. There are 12 residues in the CDR3. Between the trimmed V and J ends, which lost 3 bases and 1 base, there was a span of 4 bases. Per germline, CDR1 SGHDT and CDR2 YYEEEE. This CDR3 reads CASSSGNTEAFF. CDR3 DNA sequence: TGTGCCAGCAGCTCAGGGAACACTGAAGCTTTCTTT.

This clone was counted a few times. V and J are TRBV5-6 and TRBJ2-7; 9 bases fit TRBD1. Germline assignment: CDR1 SGHDT and CDR2 YYEEEE. CDR3 size: 15 residues. Losses at the gene ends were 6 bases for V and 7 bases for J; bases not matched to a gene: 14. CDR3 amino acids: CASNTQLDRGGEQYF. CDR3 in DNA: TGTGCCAGCAACACCCAATTGGACAGGGGAGGAGAGCAGTACTTC. Drawing the rest from reference TRBV5-6 and TRBJ2-7, the complete variable domain is DAGVTQSPTHLIKTRGQQVTLRCSPKSGHDTVSWYQQALGQGPQFIFQYYEEEERQRGNFPDRFSGHQFPNYSSELNVNALLLGDSALYLCASNTQLDRGGEQYFGPGTRLTVT.

This chain links TRBV6-6 with TRBJ2-7, with 9 bases matching TRBD2. The CDR3 totals 14 residues. The V and J ends lost 0 bases and 12 bases, in that order; junction bases with no gene match: 9. Germline CDR1 is MNHNY and CDR2 is SVGAGI (reference sequence). The CDR3 spells CASSYSRLAVSLYF. CDR3 bases: TGTGCCAGCAGTTACTCGAGACTAGCGGTTTCGTTGTACTTC.

The V call is TRBV9, the J call TRBJ2-7; D is possibly TRBD1 (6 bases). Germline V CDR1 and CDR2: SGDLS, YYNGEE. V lost 0 bases to trimming and J lost 4 bases, with 11 bases between them. The CDR3 runs to 14 residues. CDR3 DNA sequence: TGTGCCAGCAGCGTAGAGGACAGCAATTACGAGCAGTACTTC. This codes for CASSVEDSNYEQYF.

V gene TRBV7-9 combines with J gene TRBJ2-5; maybe TRBD2 (6 bases). Germline V gene lookup returns CDR1 SEHNR and CDR2 FQNEAQ (reference sequence). V gave up 1 base and J gave up 9 bases, with 15 bases separating them. The CDR3 is 14 amino acids. The chain's CDR3 is CASSLEGAGEAQYF. The CDR3 DNA reads TGTGCCAGCAGCTTAGAGGGCGCCGGGGAGGCCCAGTACTTC.

CDR3 residues: CASSAGYFQPQHF. CDR3 DNA sequence: TGTGCCAGTAGTGCCGGTTATTTCCAGCCCCAGCATTTT. The chain uses TRBV19 and TRBJ1-5; D not certain. Between the trimmed V and J ends, which lost 5 bases and 7 bases, there was a span of 12 bases. Looked up from germline, CDR1 is LNHDA and CDR2 is SQIVND (reference sequence). The CDR3 spans 13 residues. The full variable domain, with the rest looked up from reference TRBV19 and TRBJ1-5, is DGGITQSPKYLFRKEGQNVTLSCEQNLNHDAMYWYRQDPGQGLRLIYYSQIVNDFQKGDIAEGYSVSREKKESFPLTVTSAQKNPTAFYLCASSAGYFQPQHFGDGTRLSIL.

The rearrangement uses TRBV7-8 and TRBJ1-2; 7 bases are shared with TRBD1. The J segment lost 5 bases and the V segment lost 5 bases, leaving 11 bases of the junction unmatched. Germline CDR1 reads SGHVS; CDR2 reads FQNEAQ. This CDR3 is 15 amino acids long. The CDR3 bases are TGTGCCAGCAGCCCCCTGGGGGGACAGAAGTATGGCTACACCTTC. Its translation: CASSPLGGQKYGYTF. The full variable domain, rest sourced from reference TRBV7-8 and TRBJ1-2, is GAGVSQSPRYKVAKRGQDVALRCDPISGHVSLFWYQQALGQGPEFLTYFQNEAQLDKSGLPSDRFFAERPEGSVSTLKIQRTQQEDSAVYLCASSPLGGQKYGYTFGSGTRLTVV.